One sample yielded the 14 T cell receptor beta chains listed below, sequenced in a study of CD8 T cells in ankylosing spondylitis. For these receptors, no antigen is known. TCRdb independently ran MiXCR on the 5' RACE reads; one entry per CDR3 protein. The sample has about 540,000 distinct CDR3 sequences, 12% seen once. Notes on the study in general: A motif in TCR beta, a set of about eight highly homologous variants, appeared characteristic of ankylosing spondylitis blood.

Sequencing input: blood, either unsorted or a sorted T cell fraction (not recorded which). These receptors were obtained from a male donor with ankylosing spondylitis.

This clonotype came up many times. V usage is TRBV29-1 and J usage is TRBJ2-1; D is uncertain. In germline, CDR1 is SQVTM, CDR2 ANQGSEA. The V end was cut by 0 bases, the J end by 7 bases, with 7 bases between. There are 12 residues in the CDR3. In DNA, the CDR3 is TGCAGCGTTGAAGAAATTTTGAATGAGCAGTTCTTC. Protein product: CSVEEILNEQFF.

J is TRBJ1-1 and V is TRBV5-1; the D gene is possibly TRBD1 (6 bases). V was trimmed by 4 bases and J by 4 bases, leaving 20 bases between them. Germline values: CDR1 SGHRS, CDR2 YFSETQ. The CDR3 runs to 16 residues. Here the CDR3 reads CASSLQGSRAFTEAFF. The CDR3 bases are TGCGCCAGCAGCCTACAGGGTTCGAGGGCTTTCACTGAAGCTTTCTTT.

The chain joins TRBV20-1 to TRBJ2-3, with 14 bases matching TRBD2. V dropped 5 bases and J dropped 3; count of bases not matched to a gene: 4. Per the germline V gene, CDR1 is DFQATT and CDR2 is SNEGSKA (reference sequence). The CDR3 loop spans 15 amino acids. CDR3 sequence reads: CSAHGTSGSTDTQYF. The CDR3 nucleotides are TGCAGTGCTCACGGGACTAGCGGGAGTACAGATACGCAGTATTTT.

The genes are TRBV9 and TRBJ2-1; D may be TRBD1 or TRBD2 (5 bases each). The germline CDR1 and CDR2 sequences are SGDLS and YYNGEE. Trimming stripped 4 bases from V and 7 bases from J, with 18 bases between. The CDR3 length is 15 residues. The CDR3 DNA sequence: TGTGCCAGCAGCCCCTCCCTTGGGGGTACAAATGAGCAGTTCTTC. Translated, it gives CASSPSLGGTNEQFF.

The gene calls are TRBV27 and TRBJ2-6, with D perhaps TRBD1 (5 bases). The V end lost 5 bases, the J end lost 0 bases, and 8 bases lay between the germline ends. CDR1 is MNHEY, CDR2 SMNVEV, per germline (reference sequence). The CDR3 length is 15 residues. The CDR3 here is CASSADNSGANVLTF. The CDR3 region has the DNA TGTGCCAGCAGTGCGGACAACTCTGGGGCCAACGTCCTGACTTTC. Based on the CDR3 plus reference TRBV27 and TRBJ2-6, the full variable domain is EAQVTQNPRYLITVTGKKLTVTCSQNMNHEYMSWYRQDPGLGLRQIYYSMNVEVTDKGDVPEGYKVSRKEKRNFPLILESPSPNQTSLYFCASSADNSGANVLTFGAGSRLTVL.

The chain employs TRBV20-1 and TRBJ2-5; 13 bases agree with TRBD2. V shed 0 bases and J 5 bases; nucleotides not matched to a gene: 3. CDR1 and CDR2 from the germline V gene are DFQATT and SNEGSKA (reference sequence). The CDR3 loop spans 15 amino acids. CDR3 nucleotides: TGCAGTGCTAGAGATTTACTAGCGGGAGGGGAGACCCAGTACTTC. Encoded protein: CSARDLLAGGETQYF.

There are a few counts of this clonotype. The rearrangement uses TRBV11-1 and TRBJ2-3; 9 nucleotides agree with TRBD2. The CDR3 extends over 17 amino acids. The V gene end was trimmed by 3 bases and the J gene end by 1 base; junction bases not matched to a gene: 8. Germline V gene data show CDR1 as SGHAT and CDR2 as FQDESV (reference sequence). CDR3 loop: CASSFGTSSGGTDTQYF. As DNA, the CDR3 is TGTGCCAGCAGCTTCGGGACTAGCTCGGGGGGCACAGATACGCAGTATTTT.

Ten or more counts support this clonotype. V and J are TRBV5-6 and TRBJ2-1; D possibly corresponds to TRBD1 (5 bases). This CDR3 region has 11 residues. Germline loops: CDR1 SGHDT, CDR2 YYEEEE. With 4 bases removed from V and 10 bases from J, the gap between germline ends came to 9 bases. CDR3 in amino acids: CASSTQEEQFF. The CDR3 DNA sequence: TGTGCCAGCAGCACACAGGAGGAGCAGTTCTTC.

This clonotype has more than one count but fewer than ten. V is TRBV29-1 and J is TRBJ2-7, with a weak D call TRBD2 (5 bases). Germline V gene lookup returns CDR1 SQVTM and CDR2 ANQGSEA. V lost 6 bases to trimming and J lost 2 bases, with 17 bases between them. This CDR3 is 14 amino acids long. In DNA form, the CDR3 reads TGCAGCGTCAACCCTGGACTCGGCACCTACGAGCAGTACTTC. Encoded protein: CSVNPGLGTYEQYF.

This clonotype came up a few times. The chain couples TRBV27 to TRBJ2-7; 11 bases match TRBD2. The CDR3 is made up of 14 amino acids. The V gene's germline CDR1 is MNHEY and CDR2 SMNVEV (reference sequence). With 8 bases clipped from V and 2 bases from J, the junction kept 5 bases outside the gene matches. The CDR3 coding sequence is TGTGCCAGCCGAATAGCGGGAGGGACCTACGAGCAGTACTTC. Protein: CASRIAGGTYEQYF.

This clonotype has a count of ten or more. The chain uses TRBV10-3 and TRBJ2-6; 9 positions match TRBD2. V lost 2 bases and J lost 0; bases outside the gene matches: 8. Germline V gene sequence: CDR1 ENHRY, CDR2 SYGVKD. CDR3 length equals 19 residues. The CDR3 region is CAISEVLAGTVSGANVLTF. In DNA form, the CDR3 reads TGTGCCATCAGTGAGGTGCTAGCGGGAACTGTCTCTGGGGCCAACGTCCTGACTTTC.

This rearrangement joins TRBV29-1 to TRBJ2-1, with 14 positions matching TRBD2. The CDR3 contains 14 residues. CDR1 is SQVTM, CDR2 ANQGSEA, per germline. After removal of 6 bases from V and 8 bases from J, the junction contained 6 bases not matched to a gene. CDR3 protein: CSVLGTSGSDEQFF. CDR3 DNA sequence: TGCAGCGTCTTGGGGACTAGCGGGAGCGATGAGCAGTTCTTC.

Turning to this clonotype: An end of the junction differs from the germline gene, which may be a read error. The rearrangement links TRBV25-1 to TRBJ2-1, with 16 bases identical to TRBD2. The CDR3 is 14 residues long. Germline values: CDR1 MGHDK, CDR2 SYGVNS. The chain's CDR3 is CASSEAGLAGGHNF. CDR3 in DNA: TGTGCCAGCAGTGAGGCGGGACTAGCGGGAGGGCACAACTTC.

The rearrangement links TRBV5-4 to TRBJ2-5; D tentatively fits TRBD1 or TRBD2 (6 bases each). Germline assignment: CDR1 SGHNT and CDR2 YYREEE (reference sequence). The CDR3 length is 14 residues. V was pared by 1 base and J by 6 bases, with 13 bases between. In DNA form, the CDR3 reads TGTGCCAGCAGCTTGCGAACAGGGAGGCAGACCCAGTACTTC. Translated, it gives CASSLRTGRQTQYF.